The rows below give T cell receptor beta chains drawn from one sample of a study of blood T cell repertoires in COVID-19. Using immunoSEQ multiplex PCR, the repertoire was profiled, and TCRdb retains in-frame clones only, with some absent. In the table there are under 150,000 clones, roughly 85% of which are singletons. Source material: peripheral blood. These receptors were obtained from a middle-aged man with acute or convalescent COVID-19. CDR3s include the opening cysteine and the closing phenylalanine or tryptophan. A D gene is named only where the DNA matches it firmly. The listing skips clone size in some rows; elsewhere it reads once, few, many or a size class.

clone size	V gene	J gene	D gene	CDR3 DNA	CDR3 protein
.	TRBV7-9	TRBJ2-5	.	TGTGCCAGCAGCTCCTATGTCGGGGGGCTGTACCAAGAGACCCAGTACTTC	CASSSYVGGLYQETQYF
few	TRBV2	TRBJ2-3	TRBD1	TGTGCCAGCAGTGAAGTGGACAGGGTAGGAACGACGCAGTATTTT	CASSEVDRVGTTQYF
.	TRBV24-1	TRBJ1-5	.	TGTGCCTCTTCTAAGGGGGTGAATCAGCCCCAGCATTTT	CASSKGVNQPQHF
.	TRBV27	TRBJ1-5	TRBD1	TGTGCCATCCTGATCCTGGACAGGGAGGGGAGTAGCAATCAGCCCCAGCATTTT	CAILILDREGSSNQPQHF
.	TRBV7-9	TRBJ1-2	TRBD1	TGTGCCAGCGAGGGGGCCGTGGGCTATGGCTACACCTTC	CASEGAVGYGYTF
.	TRBV21-1	TRBJ2-3	.	TGTGCCAGCAGCGTAAAGGGGACAGCTAGCACAGATACGCAGTATTTT	CASSVKGTASTDTQYF
.	TRBV19	TRBJ1-6	.	TGTGCCAGTAGTATAGGAGGCGGGGGGCTCGTAAATTCACCCCTCCACTTT	CASSIGGGGLVNSPLHF
few	TRBV4-2	TRBJ1-1	.	TGTGCCAGCAACTCTGGGGGGATGAACACTGAAGCTTTCTTT	CASNSGGMNTEAFF
.	TRBV6-1	TRBJ1-4	TRBD1	TGTGCCAGCAGTGGCCGGAAGGGACAGGGGGGTGAAAAACTGTTTTTT	CASSGRKGQGGEKLFF
once	TRBV27	TRBJ2-2	.	TGTGCCAGCAGTTCTTTGGGGCAAAGCACCGGGGAGCTGTTTTTT	CASSSLGQSTGELFF
.	TRBV19	TRBJ1-5	.	TGTGCCAGTTCGTGGGGGGGCGGCCAGCCCCAGCATTTT	CASSWGGGQPQHF
.	TRBV19	TRBJ1-5	TRBD1	TGTGCCAGTAGTAAAGGGGGCCCTAAACGCAATCAGCCCCAGCATTTT	CASSKGGPKRNQPQHF
.	TRBV11-2	TRBJ1-2	TRBD1	TGTGCCAGCAGCCAAGACAGGGGTTCTGGCTACACCTTC	CASSQDRGSGYTF
.	TRBV7-2	TRBJ2-5	TRBD2	TGTGCCAGCAGCTTATTAGGAGCGGGGCAACAAGAGACCCAGTACTTC	CASSLLGAGQQETQYF
.	TRBV5-8	TRBJ2-3	TRBD1	TGTGCCAGCAGCTTGAACAGGGGGGATACGCAGTATTTT	CASSLNRGDTQYF
.	TRBV24-1	TRBJ2-7	.	TGTGCCACCAGTGCCCCAGGACAGACTTACGAGCAGTACTTC	CATSAPGQTYEQYF
.	TRBV7-9	TRBJ2-5	TRBD1	TGTGCCAGCAGCTCCGAATCCGGGACAGGGGGAAGAGAGACCCAGTACTTC	CASSSESGTGGRETQYF
.	TRBV18	TRBJ2-7	TRBD2	TGTGCCAGCTCACCCCTCGGGACTAGCGGGGGGAACACCAACGAGCAGTACTTC	CASSPLGTSGGNTNEQYF
.	TRBV30	TRBJ1-4	.	TGTGCCTGGAGTCGATCGGGTGGGGAAAAACTGTTTTTT	CAWSRSGGEKLFF
.	TRBV2	TRBJ2-5	.	TGTGCCAGCAGTTCTACAGGGAAAGTCCAAGAGACCCAGTACTTC	CASSSTGKVQETQYF
few	TRBV4-3	TRBJ1-1	TRBD1	TGCGCCAGCAGCCGAACACAGGGGGCAACTGAAGCTTTCTTT	CASSRTQGATEAFF
once	TRBV25-1	TRBJ2-7	TRBD1	TGTGCCAGCAGCAAGCCGGGACAGTCCTACGAGCAGTACTTC	CASSKPGQSYEQYF
.	TRBV10-3	TRBJ1-2	TRBD1	TGTGCCATCAGTCTCCTGGACAGGGCGGATGGCTACACCTTC	CAISLLDRADGYTF
.	TRBV11-2	TRBJ2-2	.	TGTGCCAGCAGCTTAATCCAGGGGGGAGCCGGGGAGCTGTTTTTT	CASSLIQGGAGELFF
.	TRBV10-3	TRBJ2-1	.	TGTGCCATCAGTGAGTCTTCGACAGGTTACTACAATGAGCAGTTCTTC	CAISESSTGYYNEQFF
.	TRBV2	TRBJ2-2	TRBD2	TGTGCCAGCAGTGAAAGAGAGGACTGGACTAGTGAGACCGGGGAGCTGTTTTTT	CASSEREDWTSETGELFF
.	TRBV4-1	TRBJ2-7	TRBD1	TGCGCCAGCAGCCTACAGCGGGACAGGGCCTATGAGCAGTACTTC	CASSLQRDRAYEQYF
.	TRBV15	TRBJ2-5	TRBD2	TGTGCCACCAGCAGAGATAAGCGGGGGGGCCGGGAGACCCAGTACTTC	CATSRDKRGGRETQYF
once	TRBV7-9	TRBJ2-2	TRBD2	TGTGCCAGCAGCCTGACTCCAGCGGGGTTGGCCGGGGAGCTGTTTTTT	CASSLTPAGLAGELFF
.	TRBV2	TRBJ2-1	.	TGTGCCAGCAGTGAAGCGATAACGGATGAGCAGTTCTTC	CASSEAITDEQFF
.	TRBV6-6	TRBJ1-5	.	TGTGCCAGCAGTTACCCAGGGGTCGGGCAGCCCCAGCATTTT	CASSYPGVGQPQHF